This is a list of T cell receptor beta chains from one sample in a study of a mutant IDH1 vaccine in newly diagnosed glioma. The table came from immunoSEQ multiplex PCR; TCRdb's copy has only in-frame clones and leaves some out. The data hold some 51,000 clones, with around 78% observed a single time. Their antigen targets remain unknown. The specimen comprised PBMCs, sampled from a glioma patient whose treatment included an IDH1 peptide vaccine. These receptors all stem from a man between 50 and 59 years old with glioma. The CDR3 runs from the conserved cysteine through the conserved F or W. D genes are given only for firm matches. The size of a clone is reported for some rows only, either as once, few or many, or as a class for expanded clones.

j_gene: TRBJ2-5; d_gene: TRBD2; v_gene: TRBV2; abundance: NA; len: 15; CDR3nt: TGTGCCAGCAGTGGCCTAGCGGGGGCCCAAGAGACCCAGTACTTC; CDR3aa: CASSGLAGAQETQYF
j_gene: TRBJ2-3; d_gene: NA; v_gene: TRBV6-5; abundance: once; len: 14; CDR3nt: TGTGCCAGCAGCTTGACTATAGGGACAGATACGCAGTATTTT; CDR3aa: CASSLTIGTDTQYF
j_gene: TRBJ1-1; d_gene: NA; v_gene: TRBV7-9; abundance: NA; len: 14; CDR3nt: TGTGCCAGCAGCTTAGGAGGAGGCGACACTGAAGCTTTCTTT; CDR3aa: CASSLGGGDTEAFF
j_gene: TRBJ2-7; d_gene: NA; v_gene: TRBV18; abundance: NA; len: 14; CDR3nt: TGTGCCAGCTCACTCGACAGAGCCCCGTCGGAGCAGTACTTC; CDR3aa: CASSLDRAPSEQYF
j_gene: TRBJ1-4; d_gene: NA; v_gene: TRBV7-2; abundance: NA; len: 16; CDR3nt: TGTGCCAGCAGCCTCTGGGGGGGCCGGCAAGACGAAAAACTGTTTTTT; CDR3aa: CASSLWGGRQDEKLFF
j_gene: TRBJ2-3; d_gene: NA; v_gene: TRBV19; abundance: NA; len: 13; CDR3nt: TGTGCCAGTAGTATCTCATACAGGAATACGCAGTATTTT; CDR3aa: CASSISYRNTQYF
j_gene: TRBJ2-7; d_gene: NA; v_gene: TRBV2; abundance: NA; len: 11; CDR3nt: TGTGCCAGTCGCCCAGGGGACGAGCAGTACTTC; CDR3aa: CASRPGDEQYF
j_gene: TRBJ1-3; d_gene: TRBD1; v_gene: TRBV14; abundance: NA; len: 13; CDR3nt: TGTGCCAGCAGCCAAGATTCAGGGGGCACCATATATTTT; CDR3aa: CASSQDSGGTIYF
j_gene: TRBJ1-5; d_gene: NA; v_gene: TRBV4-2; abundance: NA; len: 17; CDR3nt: TGTGCCAGCAGCCCCCGAAGAGAGGGTCGGAGCAATCAGCCCCAGCATTTT; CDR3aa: CASSPRREGRSNQPQHF
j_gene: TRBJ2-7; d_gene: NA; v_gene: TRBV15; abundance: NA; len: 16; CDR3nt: TGTGCCACCAGCTCCGAACGGGGGCTTCTGGTGTACGAGCAGTACTTC; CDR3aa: CATSSERGLLVYEQYF
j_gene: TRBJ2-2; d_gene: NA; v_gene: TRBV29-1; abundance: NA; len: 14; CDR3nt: TGCAGCGCGTTGGACAGAACGAACACCGGGGAGCTGTTTTTT; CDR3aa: CSALDRTNTGELFF
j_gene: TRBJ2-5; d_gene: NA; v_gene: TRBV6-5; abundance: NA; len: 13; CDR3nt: TGTGCCAGCAGTTCCCTAACGCAAGAGACCCAGTACTTC; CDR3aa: CASSSLTQETQYF
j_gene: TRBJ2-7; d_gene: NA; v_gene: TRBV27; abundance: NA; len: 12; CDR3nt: TGTGCCAGCGGCCCCCCCGCCTACGAGCAGTACTTC; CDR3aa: CASGPPAYEQYF
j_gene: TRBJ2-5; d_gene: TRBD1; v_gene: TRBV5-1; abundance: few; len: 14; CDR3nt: TGCGCCAGCGGCCGGACAGGACGGGCAGAGACCCAGTACTTC; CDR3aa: CASGRTGRAETQYF
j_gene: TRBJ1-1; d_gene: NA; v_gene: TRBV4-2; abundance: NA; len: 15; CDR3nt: TGTGCCAGCAGCCAAGGAGACCCTATGAACACTGAAGCTTTCTTT; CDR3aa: CASSQGDPMNTEAFF
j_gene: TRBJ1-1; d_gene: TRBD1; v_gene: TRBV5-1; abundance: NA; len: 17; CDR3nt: TGCGCCAGCAGCCCGGGGCAGGGGGCGAATATGAACACTGAAGCTTTCTTT; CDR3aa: CASSPGQGANMNTEAFF
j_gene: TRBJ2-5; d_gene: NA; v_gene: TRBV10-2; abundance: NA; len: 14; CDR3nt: TGCGCCAGCAGCCCCAAGGGGAGACAAGAGACCCAGTACTTC; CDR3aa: CASSPKGRQETQYF
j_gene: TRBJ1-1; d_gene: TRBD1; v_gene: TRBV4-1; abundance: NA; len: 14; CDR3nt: TGCGCCAGCAGCCAAGGACAGGGCAACACTGAAGCTTTCTTT; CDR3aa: CASSQGQGNTEAFF
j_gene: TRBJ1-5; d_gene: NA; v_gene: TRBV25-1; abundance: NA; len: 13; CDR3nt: TGTGCCAGCAAAGCGGGGTTCGGTTCGCCCCAGCATTTT; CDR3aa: CASKAGFGSPQHF
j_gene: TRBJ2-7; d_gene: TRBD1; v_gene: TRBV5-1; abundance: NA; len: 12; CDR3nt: TGCGCCAGCAGCCGGGACAGTTACGAGCAGTACTTC; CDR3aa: CASSRDSYEQYF
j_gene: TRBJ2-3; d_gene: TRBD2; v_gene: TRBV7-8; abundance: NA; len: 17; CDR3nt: TGTGCCAGCAGCCTTCGGACTAGCGGGGGGGCCGTAGATACGCAGTATTTT; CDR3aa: CASSLRTSGGAVDTQYF
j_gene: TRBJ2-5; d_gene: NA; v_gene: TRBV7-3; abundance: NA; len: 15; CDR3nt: TGTGCCAGCAGCTTCGCCTCAGGATTTCAAGAGACCCAGTACTTC; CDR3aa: CASSFASGFQETQYF
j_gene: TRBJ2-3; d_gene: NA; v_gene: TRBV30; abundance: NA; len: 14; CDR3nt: TGTGCCTGTAATGGAGCGGGTGCGGCAGATACGCAGTATTTT; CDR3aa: CACNGAGAADTQYF
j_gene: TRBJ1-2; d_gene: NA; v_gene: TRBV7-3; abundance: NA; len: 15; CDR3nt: TGTGCCAGCAGCTTAACGCCAGGAGGAAGCTATGGCTACACCTTC; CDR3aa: CASSLTPGGSYGYTF
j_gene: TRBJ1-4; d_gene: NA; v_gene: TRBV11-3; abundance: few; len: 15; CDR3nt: TGTGCCAGCAGCTTAGCTGGGGGAAGTTACGAAAAACTGTTTTTT; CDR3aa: CASSLAGGSYEKLFF
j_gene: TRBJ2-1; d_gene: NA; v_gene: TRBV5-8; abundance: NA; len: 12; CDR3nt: TGTGCCAGCAGCCTCTCCCGGGTTGAGCAGTTCTTC; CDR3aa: CASSLSRVEQFF
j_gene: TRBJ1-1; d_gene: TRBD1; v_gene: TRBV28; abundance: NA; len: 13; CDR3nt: TGTGCCAGCAGTTTATCGGGACAGCCGTTTGCTTTCTTT; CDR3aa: CASSLSGQPFAFF
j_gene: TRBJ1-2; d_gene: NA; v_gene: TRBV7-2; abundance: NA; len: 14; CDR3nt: TGTGCCAGCAGCTCCAGGGACCCAACAAAAGGCTACACCTTC; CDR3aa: CASSSRDPTKGYTF
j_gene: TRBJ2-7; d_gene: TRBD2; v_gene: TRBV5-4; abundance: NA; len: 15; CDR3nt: TGTGCCAGCAGCTTTCGGACTAGTTCCCCCTACGAGCAGTACTTC; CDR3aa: CASSFRTSSPYEQYF
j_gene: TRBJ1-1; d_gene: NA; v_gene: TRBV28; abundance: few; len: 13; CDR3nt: TGTGCCAGCAGTCTCAGACCCCGGACTGAAGCTTTCTTT; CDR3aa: CASSLRPRTEAFF
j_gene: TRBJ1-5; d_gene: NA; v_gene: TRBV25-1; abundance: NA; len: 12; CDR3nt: TGTGCCAGCGGCAATAGCAATCAGCCCCAGCATTTT; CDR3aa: CASGNSNQPQHF
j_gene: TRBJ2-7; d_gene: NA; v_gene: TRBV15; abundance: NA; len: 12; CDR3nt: TGTGCCACCAGCAGAGACACCCACGAGCAGTACTTC; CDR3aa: CATSRDTHEQYF
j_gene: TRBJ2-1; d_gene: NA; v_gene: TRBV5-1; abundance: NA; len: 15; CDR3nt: TGCGCCAGCTTTCTCGCCGAGAGCTCCTACAATGAGCAGTTCTTC; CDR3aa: CASFLAESSYNEQFF
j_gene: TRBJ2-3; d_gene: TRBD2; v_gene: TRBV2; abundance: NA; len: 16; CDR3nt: TGTGCCAGCAGCCGAAAGGGTAGCGGGGGTACAGATACGCAGTATTTT; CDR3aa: CASSRKGSGGTDTQYF
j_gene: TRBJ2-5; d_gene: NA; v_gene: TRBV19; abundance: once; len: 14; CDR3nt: TGTGCCAGTAGTATTCCACGGAGCCAAGAGACCCAGTACTTC; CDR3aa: CASSIPRSQETQYF
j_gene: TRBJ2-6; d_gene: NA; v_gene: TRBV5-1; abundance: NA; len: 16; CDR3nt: TGCGCCAGCAGCTTGGAGGGGGGCTCTGGGGCCAACGTCCTGACTTTC; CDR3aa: CASSLEGGSGANVLTF
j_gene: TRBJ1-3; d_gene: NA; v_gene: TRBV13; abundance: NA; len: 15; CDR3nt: TGTGCCAGCAGCCGGGATGGGAGCTCTGGAAACACCATATATTTT; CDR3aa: CASSRDGSSGNTIYF
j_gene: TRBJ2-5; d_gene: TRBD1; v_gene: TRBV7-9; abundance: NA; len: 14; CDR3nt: TGTGCCAGCAGCTTAATGGCAGGGGGCGAGACCCAGTACTTC; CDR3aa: CASSLMAGGETQYF
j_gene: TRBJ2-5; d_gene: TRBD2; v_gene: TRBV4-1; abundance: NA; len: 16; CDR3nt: TGCGCCAGCAGCCAAGAGGGCGGGGGGGCAGTTGAGACCCAGTACTTC; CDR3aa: CASSQEGGGAVETQYF
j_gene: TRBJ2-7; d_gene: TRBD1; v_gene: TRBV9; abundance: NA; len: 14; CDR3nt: TGTGCCAGCAGCGCGGGACAGGATATCTCCGAGCAGTACTTC; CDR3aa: CASSAGQDISEQYF
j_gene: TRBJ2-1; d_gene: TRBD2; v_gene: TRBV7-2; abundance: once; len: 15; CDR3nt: TGTGCCAGCAGCGTTGATAGCGGGGGAGGAGGGAGGAAGTTCTTC; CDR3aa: CASSVDSGGGGRKFF
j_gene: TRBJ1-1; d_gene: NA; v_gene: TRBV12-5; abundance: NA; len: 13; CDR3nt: TGTGCTAGTGGTTCCAGGGACTACACTGAAGCTTTCTTT; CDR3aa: CASGSRDYTEAFF
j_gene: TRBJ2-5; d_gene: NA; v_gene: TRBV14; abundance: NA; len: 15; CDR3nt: TGTGCCAGCAGCCCTCCGGGGGCAGATCAAGAGACCCAGTACTTC; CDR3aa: CASSPPGADQETQYF
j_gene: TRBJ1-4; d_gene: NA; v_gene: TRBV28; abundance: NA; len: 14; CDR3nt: TGTGCCAGCAGTTTCTCCCCAGAGGAGGAAAAACTGTTTTTT; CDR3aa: CASSFSPEEEKLFF
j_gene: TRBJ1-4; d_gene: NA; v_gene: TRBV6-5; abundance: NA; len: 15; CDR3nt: TGTGCCAGCAGACCCGGGGGCCTCGACGGTGAAAAACTGTTTTTT; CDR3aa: CASRPGGLDGEKLFF
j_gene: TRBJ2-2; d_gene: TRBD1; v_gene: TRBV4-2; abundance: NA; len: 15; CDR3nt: TGTGCCAGCAGCCAAGTGACAGGGGGGAACGGGGAGCTGTTTTTT; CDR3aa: CASSQVTGGNGELFF
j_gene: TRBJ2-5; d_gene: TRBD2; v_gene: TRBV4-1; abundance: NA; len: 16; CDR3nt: TGCGCCAGCAGCGAGACTAGCGGGCTAGTTCAAGAGACCCAGTACTTC; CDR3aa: CASSETSGLVQETQYF
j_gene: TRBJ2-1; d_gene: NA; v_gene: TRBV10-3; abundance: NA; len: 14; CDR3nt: TGTGCCATCAGTGAGGGTAGCTCCTACAATGAGCAGTTCTTC; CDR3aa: CAISEGSSYNEQFF
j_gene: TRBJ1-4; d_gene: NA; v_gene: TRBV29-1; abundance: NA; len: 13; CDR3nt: TGCAGCGTTGGGAGGGCCATTAATGAAAAACTGTTTTTT; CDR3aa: CSVGRAINEKLFF
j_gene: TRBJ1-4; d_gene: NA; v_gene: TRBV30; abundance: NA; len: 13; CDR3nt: TGTGCCCGAGGGTCGAATGAGGATGAAAAACTGTTTTTT; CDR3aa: CARGSNEDEKLFF
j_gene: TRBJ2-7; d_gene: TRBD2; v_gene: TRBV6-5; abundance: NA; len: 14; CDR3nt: TGTGCCAGCAGTCCAGGACTAGCGGCCTACGAGCAGTACTTC; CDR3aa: CASSPGLAAYEQYF
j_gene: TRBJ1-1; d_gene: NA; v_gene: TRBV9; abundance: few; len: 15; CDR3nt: TGTGCCAGCAGCGGATGGAGTGACATGAACACTGAAGCTTTCTTT; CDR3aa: CASSGWSDMNTEAFF
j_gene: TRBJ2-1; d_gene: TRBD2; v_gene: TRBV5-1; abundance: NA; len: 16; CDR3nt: TGCGCCAGCAGCCGCCCACTAGCGGGGGGGCTTAATGAGCAGTTCTTC; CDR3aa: CASSRPLAGGLNEQFF
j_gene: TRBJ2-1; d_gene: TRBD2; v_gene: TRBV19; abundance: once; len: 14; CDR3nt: TGTGCCAGTAGTATGGCTAGCGGGGACGATGAGCAGTTCTTC; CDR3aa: CASSMASGDDEQFF
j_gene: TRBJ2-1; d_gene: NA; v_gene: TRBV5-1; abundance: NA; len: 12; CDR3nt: TGCGCCAGCAGCTTGGGAGGGCATGAGCAGTTCTTC; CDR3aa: CASSLGGHEQFF